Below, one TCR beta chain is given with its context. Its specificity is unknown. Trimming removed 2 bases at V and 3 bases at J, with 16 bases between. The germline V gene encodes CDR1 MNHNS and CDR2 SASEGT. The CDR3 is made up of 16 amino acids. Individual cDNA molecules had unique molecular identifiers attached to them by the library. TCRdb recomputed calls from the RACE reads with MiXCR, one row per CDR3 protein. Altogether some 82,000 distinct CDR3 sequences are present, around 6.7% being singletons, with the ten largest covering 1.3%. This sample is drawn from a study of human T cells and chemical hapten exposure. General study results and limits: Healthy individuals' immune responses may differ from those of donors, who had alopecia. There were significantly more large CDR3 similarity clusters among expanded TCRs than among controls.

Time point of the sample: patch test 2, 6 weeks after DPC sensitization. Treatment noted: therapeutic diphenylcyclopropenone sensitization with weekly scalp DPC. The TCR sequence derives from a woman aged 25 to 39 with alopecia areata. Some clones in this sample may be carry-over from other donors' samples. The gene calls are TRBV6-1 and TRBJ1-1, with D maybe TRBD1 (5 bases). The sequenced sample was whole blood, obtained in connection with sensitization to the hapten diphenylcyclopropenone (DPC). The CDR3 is CASSEMRSGGYTEAFF. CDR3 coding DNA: TGTGCCAGCAGTGAAATGAGGTCGGGGGGATACACTGAAGCTTTCTTT.